Below are 20 T cell receptor beta chains sequenced from a single sample in a study of CD8 T cells in ankylosing spondylitis. What these receptors recognize is not known. TCRdb used MiXCR to reprocess the 5' RACE reads, holding one entry per CDR3 protein. The sample consists of some 200,000 distinct CDR3 sequences, 6% to 8% of them appearing once. Whole-study findings and limits: A TCR beta motif made of 7 to 9 highly homologous variants seemed typical of ankylosing spondylitis blood.

The sample was blood, either unsorted or a sorted T cell fraction (not recorded which). The receptors originated from a male donor with ankylosing spondylitis.

This clonotype came up many times. The V call is TRBV4-1, the J call TRBJ2-7; TRBD1 might be the D (6 bases). Trimming removed 2 bases at V and 3 bases at J, with 23 bases between. The CDR3 runs 18 residues. The V gene's germline CDR1 is MGHRA and CDR2 YSYEKL. The CDR3 nucleotides read TGCGCCAGCAGCCAAAACCGGGACAAACCTTTATTAGACTACGAGCAGTACTTC. Protein: CASSQNRDKPLLDYEQYF.

This clonotype was counted only a few times. V usage is TRBV5-1 and J usage is TRBJ1-1; D perhaps matches TRBD1 (5 bases). V was pared by 4 bases and J by 0 bases, with 19 bases between. The CDR3 sequence is 17 residues long. Per germline, CDR1 SGHRS and CDR2 YFSETQ. CDR3 region: CASSRSVPTGLNTEAFF. The CDR3 coding sequence is TGCGCCAGCAGCCGTAGTGTACCTACAGGTCTGAACACTGAAGCTTTCTTT.

This clonotype was counted between two and nine times. The chain uses TRBV20-1 and TRBJ2-5, with D hard to call. CDR1 is DFQATT, CDR2 SNEGSKA, per germline (reference sequence). The CDR3 has 15 residues. The V and J ends lost 3 bases and 4 bases respectively, with 18 bases between them. CDR3 loop: CSASPGGVLGETQYF. CDR3 in DNA: TGCAGTGCTAGCCCCGGTGGTGTTTTAGGAGAGACCCAGTACTTC.

This chain connects TRBV5-1 to TRBJ1-1; D remains unclear. Trimming shortened V by 0 bases and J by 2 bases, and 5 bases separated the two germline ends. Germline CDR1 and CDR2: SGHRS and YFSETQ. The CDR3 runs to 13 residues. Here the CDR3 DNA reads TGCGCCAGCAGCTTGGCACATAACACTGAAGCTTTCTTT. Translation: CASSLAHNTEAFF.

This clonotype was seen ten or more times. The V gene is TRBV6-2 or TRBV6-3, the J gene TRBJ1-1, with 7 bases matching TRBD1. Germline trimming cut 4 bases from V and 11 bases from J; bases unmatched to any gene: 7. CDR3 size: 12 residues. Looked up from germline, CDR1 is MNHEY and CDR2 is SVGEGT. The CDR3 nucleotides read TGTGCCAGCAGTTTTGGACAGGATGGGGCTTTCTTT. It yields the protein CASSFGQDGAFF.

There are a few counts of this clonotype. The gene calls are TRBV7-9 and TRBJ2-7; TRBD1 is a possible D gene (5 bases). The CDR3 spans 14 residues. CDR1 is SEHNR, CDR2 FQNEAQ, per germline (reference sequence). V was cut by 5 bases and J by 3 bases, with 14 bases left in between. In DNA, the CDR3 is TGTGCCAGCAGCCCGGAAGGACACCACTACGAGCAGTACTTC. It codes for CASSPEGHHYEQYF.

In its sample, this clonotype was seen many times. The J gene is TRBJ1-1, the V gene TRBV5-6; 7 bases are shared with TRBD1. CDR3 length equals 14 residues. V was pared by 0 bases and J by 7 bases, with 6 bases of the junction left unmatched. CDR1 is SGHDT, CDR2 YYEEEE, per germline. CDR3 nucleotides: TGTGCCAGCAGCTTGGAGGGGACAGAGGATGAAGCTTTCTTT. It is translated as CASSLEGTEDEAFF. The full variable domain, its missing parts supplied by reference TRBV5-6 and TRBJ1-1, is DAGVTQSPTHLIKTRGQQVTLRCSPKSGHDTVSWYQQALGQGPQFIFQYYEEEERQRGNFPDRFSGHQFPNYSSELNVNALLLGDSALYLCASSLEGTEDEAFFGQGTRLTVV.

This clonotype came up a few times. The chain employs TRBV19 and TRBJ2-7; 7 positions match TRBD2. This CDR3 has 15 amino acids. The V gene end was trimmed by 5 bases and the J gene end by 4 bases; junction bases not matched to a gene: 11. CDR1 is LNHDA and CDR2 is SQIVND in the germline V gene (reference sequence). CDR3 amino acids: CASSPRLAAFYEQYF. The CDR3 DNA is TGTGCCAGTAGTCCTCGACTAGCAGCCTTTTACGAGCAGTACTTC. Drawing the rest from reference TRBV19 and TRBJ2-7, the complete variable domain is DGGITQSPKYLFRKEGQNVTLSCEQNLNHDAMYWYRQDPGQGLRLIYYSQIVNDFQKGDIAEGYSVSREKKESFPLTVTSAQKNPTAFYLCASSPRLAAFYEQYFGPGTRLTVT.

At least ten counts were recorded for this clonotype. The chain joins TRBV29-1 to TRBJ1-1; D is possibly TRBD1 (5 bases). CDR1 SQVTM and CDR2 ANQGSEA come from the germline V gene. The V end lost 8 bases, the J end lost 1 base, and 20 bases lay between the germline ends. This CDR3 region has 15 residues. The CDR3 region is CSTSEGAVTNTEAFF. For the CDR3, the DNA is TGCAGCACCTCGGAAGGGGCTGTAACGAACACTGAAGCTTTCTTT.

This clonotype was picked up many times. J is TRBJ2-1 and V is TRBV28; unclear D gene. Germline assignment: CDR1 MDHEN and CDR2 SYDVKM. There are 15 residues in the CDR3. The ends were cut back, 1 base at V and 0 bases at J, with 7 bases in the middle. CDR3 DNA: TGTGCCAGCAGTTTATCTTTTAGCTCCTACAATGAGCAGTTCTTC. This gives the protein CASSLSFSSYNEQFF.

This clonotype was seen at least ten times. The chain joins TRBV20-1 to TRBJ2-7, with 8 bases identical to TRBD1. The ends lost 2 bases at V and 6 bases at J; junction bases unmatched: 6. Germline CDR1 and CDR2: DFQATT and SNEGSKA (reference sequence). The CDR3 has 13 residues. The DNA for the CDR3 is TGCAGTGCTAGATCGGCAGGGGGCTTCGAGCAGTACTTC. Protein: CSARSAGGFEQYF.

The chain carries TRBV5-6 and TRBJ2-3, with a weak D call TRBD2 (5 bases). Germline CDR1 and CDR2: SGHDT and YYEEEE. Trimming took off 7 bases at V and 2 bases at J, with 20 bases between the two ends. The length of the CDR3 is 16 residues. The CDR3 nucleotides are TGTGCCAGCGGCACCCCATTGGGAGCCTACACAGATACGCAGTATTTT. Translating gives CASGTPLGAYTDTQYF.

A few counts support this clonotype. The genes are TRBV7-9 and TRBJ1-4; D is unresolved. The V gene lost 4 bases and the J gene lost 8 bases, with 14 bases spanning the gap. CDR1 SEHNR and CDR2 FQNEAQ come from the germline V gene (reference sequence). CDR3 length: 14 residues. CDR3 bases: TGTGCCAGCAGCTCCCCCCAAACGGGGGAAAAACTGTTTTTT. Translating gives CASSSPQTGEKLFF.

This clonotype was observed at least ten times. The rearrangement uses TRBV27 and TRBJ2-4, with 8 bases matching TRBD1. From germline, CDR1 is MNHEY and CDR2 SMNVEV (reference sequence). The J segment lost 8 bases and the V segment lost 5 bases, leaving 5 bases of the junction unmatched. There are 13 residues in the CDR3. Written as DNA, the CDR3 is TGTGCCAGCAGTCTAGGACAGGGATACATTCAGTACTTC. Translating it yields CASSLGQGYIQYF.

This clonotype was picked up many times. This chain connects TRBV5-1 to TRBJ2-5, with 14 bases that match TRBD2. Trimming at V came to 0 bases and at J to 2 bases, leaving 3 bases not matched to a gene. CDR1 and CDR2 (germline): SGHRS, YFSETQ. The CDR3 is 17 residues long. This CDR3 reads CASSLEGLAGEQETQYF. The DNA for the CDR3 is TGCGCCAGCAGCTTGGAGGGACTAGCGGGAGAACAAGAGACCCAGTACTTC.

This clonotype was found many times. The V gene is TRBV27, the J gene TRBJ1-2, with D unresolved. The CDR3 length is 15 residues. With 0 bases removed from V and 0 bases from J, the gap between germline ends came to 8 bases. The V gene's germline CDR1 is MNHEY and CDR2 SMNVEV (reference sequence). The CDR3 DNA is TGTGCCAGCAGTTTATCCACAGTATCTAACTATGGCTACACCTTC. Residues: CASSLSTVSNYGYTF.

This clonotype was seen ten or more times. V usage is TRBV28 and J usage is TRBJ1-5, with D uncertain. V was cut by 7 bases and J by 4 bases, with 23 bases left in between. In germline, CDR1 is MDHEN, CDR2 SYDVKM. The CDR3 contains 17 residues. The DNA of the CDR3 is TGTGCCAGCAAGGATCGCAGGTGGCTAGGATTGAATCAGCCCCAGCATTTT. Translating it yields CASKDRRWLGLNQPQHF.

A few counts support this clonotype. The V and J genes are TRBV4-2 and TRBJ2-2, with TRBD1 matching 9 bases. V lost 1 base to trimming and J lost 0 bases; unmatched junction nucleotides: 9. The CDR3 runs 19 residues. Germline-derived CDR1 and CDR2 are LGHNA and YNFKEQ. The CDR3 sequence: CASSQAGGGQGPNTGELFF. The CDR3, as DNA: TGTGCCAGCAGCCAAGCTGGTGGCGGACAGGGGCCGAACACCGGGGAGCTGTTTTTT.

This clonotype was recorded many times. The rearrangement links TRBV4-3 to TRBJ1-1; D is unclear. This CDR3 has 15 residues. CDR1 and CDR2 (germline): LGHNA, YSLEER. V was shortened by 1 base and J by 0 bases, with 9 bases between the two germline ends. In DNA form, the CDR3 reads TGCGCCAGCAGCCAAGGAAGCGGGGTGAACACTGAAGCTTTCTTT. It encodes CASSQGSGVNTEAFF.

This clonotype was observed at least ten times. This sequence joins TRBV12-3 or TRBV12-4 and TRBJ1-2, with D hard to call. Trimming cost V 5 bases and J 2 bases, with 9 bases left between them. CDR3 length: 13 amino acids. The CDR3 protein is CASSLIINYGYTF. The CDR3 nucleotides read TGTGCCAGCAGTCTAATCATCAACTATGGCTACACCTTC.